These T cell receptor beta chains were read from a single sample in a study of PD-L1 blockade in urothelial cancer. Measured with immunoSEQ multiplex PCR; TCRdb has only the in-frame clones, and not every one. The data contain under 70,000 clones, roughly 86% of them singletons. The sequences come from PBMCs, collected around atezolizumab (anti-PD-L1) treatment. The receptors originated from a man aged 60 to 75 with urothelial cancer. Both conserved end residues are part of each CDR3. D genes are given only for firm matches. Size values are once, few and many counts, or a class for expanded clones, and some rows have none.

abundance	d_gene	v_gene	j_gene	CDR3nt	CDR3aa
NA	TRBD1	TRBV7-9	TRBJ1-1	TGTGCCAGCAGCTCCTGGTCGACAGGGTTTCTATTGGTGGCTGAAGCTTTCTTT	CASSSWSTGFLLVAEAFF
NA	NA	TRBV4-1	TRBJ2-6	TGCGCCAGCAGCCAAGACAGGGACTCACACTCTGGGGCCAACGTCCTGACTTTC	CASSQDRDSHSGANVLTF
NA	NA	TRBV27	TRBJ2-3	TGTGCCAGCAGTTTAATTGACAGGCTACGGCCGCAGTATTTT	CASSLIDRLRPQYF
NA	NA	TRBV7-9	TRBJ1-1	TGTGCCAGCAGCTGGGAGGGCACTGAAGCTTTCTTT	CASSWEGTEAFF
few	TRBD2	TRBV28	TRBJ2-7	TGTGCCAGCAGAGCCGGGACTACCTCCCGGGAGCAGTACTTC	CASRAGTTSREQYF
NA	NA	TRBV19	TRBJ1-5	TGTGCCAGTAGTATAAGGGGTCGGACCGATAGCAATCAGCCCCAGCATTTT	CASSIRGRTDSNQPQHF
NA	TRBD1	TRBV28	TRBJ2-7	TGTGCCAGCAGTCTATCGAGGGGGCGGTACGAGCAGTACTTC	CASSLSRGRYEQYF
NA	NA	TRBV30	TRBJ1-1	TGTGCCTGGAGTGCTCGCGGGGGGGACACTGAAGCTTTCTTT	CAWSARGGDTEAFF
NA	NA	TRBV30	TRBJ1-1	TGTGCCTGGAGTGTAATAACAGGGCGGTCGGGCGCTGAAGCTTTCTTT	CAWSVITGRSGAEAFF
NA	TRBD1	TRBV6-1	TRBJ1-6	TGTGCCAGCCAACACCGGGACAGGGGCTCACCCCTCCACTTT	CASQHRDRGSPLHF
NA	NA	TRBV7-9	TRBJ2-3	TGTGCCAGCACCACCAGGAGGAAAACCCACCTTCCGCAGTATTTT	CASTTRRKTHLPQYF
NA	NA	TRBV7-9	TRBJ2-2	TGTGCCAGCAGCTCGTACACCGGGGAGCTGTTTTTT	CASSSYTGELFF
NA	NA	TRBV5-1	TRBJ2-3	TGCGCCAGCAGCCTGCGGGGAACTAGCACAGATACGCAGTATTTT	CASSLRGTSTDTQYF
NA	TRBD2	TRBV5-1	TRBJ2-5	TGCGCCAGCAGCTTAGCGGGAGGGCCACCCGGAGAGACCCAGTACTTC	CASSLAGGPPGETQYF
NA	TRBD1	TRBV5-1	TRBJ2-3	TGCGCCAGCAGCTACAGCTCCGGGACAGGGGTCTCAGATACGCAGTATTTT	CASSYSSGTGVSDTQYF
few	NA	TRBV18	TRBJ2-5	TGTGCCAGCGCGGCTATCGGACAAGGGGGAGAGACCCAGTACTTC	CASAAIGQGGETQYF
NA	NA	TRBV6-1	TRBJ2-7	TGTGCCAGCAGTGAATGGCCAGGGGTTGCCTACGAGCAGTACTTC	CASSEWPGVAYEQYF
NA	TRBD2	TRBV9	TRBJ2-1	TGTGCCAGCAGCCTCATTGCGGGGGGGAATGAGCAGTTCTTC	CASSLIAGGNEQFF
NA	TRBD1	TRBV27	TRBJ1-1	TGTGCCAGCAGCACAGGGGTCCTGAGGACTGAAGCTTTCTTT	CASSTGVLRTEAFF
NA	TRBD2	TRBV2	TRBJ2-7	TGTGCCAGCATGCGGGAGATCGGAAGCGAGCAGTACTTC	CASMREIGSEQYF
NA	NA	TRBV6-5	TRBJ1-1	TGTGCCAGCAGACCCGACAGGAGTCGGGACACTGAAGCTTTCTTT	CASRPDRSRDTEAFF
NA	TRBD1	TRBV18	TRBJ1-1	TGTGCCAGCTCATCGACAGGGGGAGACACTGAAGCTTTCTTT	CASSSTGGDTEAFF
NA	NA	TRBV30	TRBJ2-7	TGTGCCTGGAGTGTATCTGCAGGACTTTTTCCCGGGGGCGAGCAGTACTTC	CAWSVSAGLFPGGEQYF
once	TRBD2	TRBV4-3	TRBJ2-2	TGCGCCAGCAGCCAGCCGGGACTAGCAGAAAACACCGGGGAGCTGTTTTTT	CASSQPGLAENTGELFF
NA	TRBD1	TRBV13	TRBJ2-1	TGTGCCAGCAGCGCACCCCCTCCGGGACAGGAAGGGTCGCATCTACATTGGGGGTACAATGAGCAGTTCTTC	CASSAPPPGQEGSHLHWGYNEQFF
NA	NA	TRBV10-2	TRBJ2-5	TGCGCCAGCAGTGAGGGTTCTGCCCGACTGGAAGAGACCCAGTACTTC	CASSEGSARLEETQYF
NA	NA	TRBV5-1	TRBJ2-1	TGCGCCAGCAGCTTTCCCGGGGATGAGCAGTTCTTC	CASSFPGDEQFF
NA	NA	TRBV7-3	TRBJ2-1	TGTGCCAGCAGCCTCCATGGGGCAGGGGTAAGCAATGAGCAGTTCTTC	CASSLHGAGVSNEQFF
NA	TRBD2	TRBV7-2	TRBJ2-7	TGTGCCAGCAGCTTAGGTGGAGCGGGAGGGCCTTTGGACGAGCAGTACTTC	CASSLGGAGGPLDEQYF
NA	TRBD1	TRBV7-9	TRBJ1-5	TGTGCCAGCAGCTTACGCAGGACAGGGTCTAAGGATAGCAATCAGCCCCAGCATTTT	CASSLRRTGSKDSNQPQHF
NA	TRBD2	TRBV18	TRBJ2-5	TGTGCCAGCTCACCAAGCTGGCTAGCGGGGTCCCAAGAGACCCAGTACTTC	CASSPSWLAGSQETQYF
NA	TRBD1	TRBV28	TRBJ2-1	TGTGCCAGCAGTCTCCCCCCCCCGGGACAGGGTTACGGCGCGAACTACAATGAGCAGTTCTTC	CASSLPPPGQGYGANYNEQFF
NA	TRBD2	TRBV4-1	TRBJ2-1	TGCGCCAGCAGCTCGTCGGGAGGGCCCGTTGAGCAGTTCTTC	CASSSSGGPVEQFF
NA	TRBD1	TRBV5-1	TRBJ1-4	TGCGCCAGCAGCTTGAACAGGGGATCCAATGAAAAACTGTTTTTT	CASSLNRGSNEKLFF
NA	NA	TRBV30	TRBJ1-2	TGTGCCTGGAGGGCGTTCGGGGGCTACACCTTC	CAWRAFGGYTF
NA	TRBD2	TRBV29-1	TRBJ2-3	TGCAGCGTTTGGACTAGCGGAATCACAGATACGCAGTATTTT	CSVWTSGITDTQYF
NA	NA	TRBV6-5	TRBJ1-1	TGTGCCAGCTCTCGGCTAGGCACTGAAGCTTTCTTT	CASSRLGTEAFF
NA	NA	TRBV9	TRBJ2-5	TGTGCCAGCAGCCCCCCGTCTGGAGGGGAGACCCAGTACTTC	CASSPPSGGETQYF
NA	TRBD2	TRBV7-6	TRBJ2-3	TGTGCCAGCAGCGGGGTTGCCGGGGGGGGCCTTACGCAGTATTTT	CASSGVAGGGLTQYF
NA	TRBD2	TRBV7-6	TRBJ2-7	TGTGCCAGCAGCTTAGACAGACTAGCGGGAAGAAGTGAGCAGTACTTC	CASSLDRLAGRSEQYF
NA	TRBD1	TRBV19	TRBJ1-2	TGTGCCAGTAGTACTGAACAGGGGGCGCAAGGCTACACCTTC	CASSTEQGAQGYTF
NA	NA	TRBV30	TRBJ2-3	TGTGCCTGGAGCGGGACAAACAAACCAGATACGCAGTATTTT	CAWSGTNKPDTQYF
NA	TRBD1	TRBV30	TRBJ1-5	TGTGCCTGGAGTCCGACAGGGGGGCAGCCCCAGCATTTT	CAWSPTGGQPQHF
NA	TRBD2	TRBV19	TRBJ2-1	TGTGCCAGTAGTCTTCTTTTAGCGGGAGGAAGGTACAATGAGCAGTTCTTC	CASSLLLAGGRYNEQFF
NA	NA	TRBV6-5	TRBJ1-3	TGTGCCAGCAGGCCACAGGGCCCCTCTGGAAACACCATATATTTT	CASRPQGPSGNTIYF